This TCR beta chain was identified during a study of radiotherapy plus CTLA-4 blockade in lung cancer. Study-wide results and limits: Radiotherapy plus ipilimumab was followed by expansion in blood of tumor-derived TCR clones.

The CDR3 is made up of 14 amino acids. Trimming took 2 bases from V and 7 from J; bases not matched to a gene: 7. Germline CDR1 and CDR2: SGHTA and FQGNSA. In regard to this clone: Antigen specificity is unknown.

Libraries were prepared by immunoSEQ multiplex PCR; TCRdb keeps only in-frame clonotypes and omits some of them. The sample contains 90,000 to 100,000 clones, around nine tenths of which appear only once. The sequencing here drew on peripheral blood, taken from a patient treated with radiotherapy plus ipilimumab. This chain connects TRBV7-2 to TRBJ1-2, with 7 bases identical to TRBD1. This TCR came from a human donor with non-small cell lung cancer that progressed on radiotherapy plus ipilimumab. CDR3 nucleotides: TGTGCCAGCAGCTTAAAGGCAGGGGGGTCTGGCTACACCTTC. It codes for CASSLKAGGSGYTF.